This T cell receptor (beta chain) was captured by sequencing in a study of OX40 agonist ivuxolimab in advanced cancers. General study points: Normalized T-cell clonal expansion was also low in some nonresponders. Clonal expansion among partial responders at 0.1-3.0 mg/kg ranked near the lowest.

For this clone: Its target is unknown.

Germline V lookup: CDR1 LNHDA, CDR2 SQIVND (reference sequence). This CDR3 has 15 amino acids. J gave up 3 bases and V 6 bases, and 7 bases lay outside the gene matches. Anyone with autoimmune disease history or systemic immunosuppression was excluded. The method was immunoSEQ multiplex PCR; TCRdb's version includes in-frame clones alone and lacks a portion of them. The table lists 75,000 to 100,000 clones, around 90% of them singletons. Sequencing was performed on CD4+ or CD8+ T cells sorted from blood, taken in a trial of the OX40 agonist ivuxolimab. V gene TRBV19 combines with J gene TRBJ1-1; 10 bases agree with TRBD1. This TCR was sampled from an adult with an advanced solid tumor such as melanoma, head and neck, liver or kidney cancer. The CDR3 DNA sequence: TGTGCCAGTAGAACCCCCGGGACAGGGGACACTGAAGCTTTCTTT. Encoded protein: CASRTPGTGDTEAFF.